Listed here is a single T cell receptor beta chain. This sample was taken from a study of blood T cell repertoires in COVID-19. The overall study: The samples span acute and convalescent COVID-19 from the United States, Italy and Spain.

In the original processing: Estimates of nucleated cell counts were drawn from the amplification of reference gene primers. Method: immunoSEQ multiplex PCR; TCRdb's copy keeps in-frame clones and lacks some. D and trimming were read from the DNA, whereas the V and J calls and clone size are those reported in that table. The sample yields about 270,000 clones, 86% seen once. From germline, CDR1 is SQVTM and CDR2 ANQGSEA. This CDR3 spans 13 amino acids. Trimming took 7 bases from V and 1 from J, leaving 10 bases between them. This receptor was taken from a man aged 40-50 years with active or convalescent COVID-19. Material for sequencing was peripheral blood. The gene calls are TRBV29-1 and TRBJ1-4; D remains ambiguous. The DNA of the CDR3 is TGCAGCGGGAAGGGAGGAACTAATGAAAAACTGTTTTTT. Encoded protein: CSGKGGTNEKLFF. Using reference TRBV29-1 and TRBJ1-4 for the parts outside the CDR3, the full variable domain is SAVISQKPSRDICQRGTSLTIQCQVDSQVTMMFWYRQQPGQSLTLIATANQGSEATYESGFVIDKFPISRPNLTFSTLTVSNMSPEDSSIYLCSGKGGTNEKLFFGSGTQLSVL.